This T cell receptor beta chain was sequenced during a study of spatial heterogeneity in lung cancer (dated by TCRdb to the late 2010s). Study-wide context: More beta-chain than alpha-chain transcripts were consistently detected, likely reflecting higher beta-chain transcript abundance. In the raw uncorrected reads, each unique combination of TCR and UMI appeared on average more than ten times. TCR alpha and beta repertoires were quantitatively compared across multiple tumor regions, matched nontumor lung and blood in non-small cell lung cancer. Nonsynonymous mutation counts, determined by whole-exome sequencing of tumor tissue, were related to features of the TCR repertoire. At surgery, both alpha and beta chains were TCR-sequenced in more than 200 tumor regions, over 61 matched nontumor lung samples and 56 PBMC samples.

The study at large found these results: Confirming at a functional level the hypothesis that regional TCRs recognize regional mutations was considered to require additional single-cell paired TCR alpha and beta sequencing. Ubiquitous expanded tumor TCRs were found in blood more often at tumor resection than at routine follow-up.

Library construction relied on 5' RACE. The run used a NextSeq 500. The TCR library protocol attached a unique molecular identifier to each TCR cDNA molecule to allow correction of PCR and sequencing errors. The study's processing was this. TCR identification, UMI-based error correction and CDR3 extraction were all carried out with Decombinator tools. TCRs above a frequency of 2 per 1,000, corresponding to the top 1% of the tumor frequency distribution, were defined as expanded. Rényi diversity was computed with the R vegan package after subsampling each repertoire 100 times to 5,000 TCRs. CDR3 similarity networks were built from amino acid triplet string-kernel similarity, connecting CDR3s with pairwise similarity above 0.82. TCRdb reprocessing: public reads trimmed at Q25 with fastp, clones called with MiXCR, in-frame beta chains kept. All rows with the same CDR3 protein become a single entry with the most common DNA and genes. It is TCRdb's table, rather than the study itself, that gives the V and J calls and clone size. This sample holds approximately 38,000 distinct CDR3 sequences; about 6% were observed only once. Clones ranked in the top ten supply around a tenth of the sample.

Per the publication, the time point label means: sample taken at primary tumor resection. Whole RNA extracted from tumor and nontumor lung tissue, or from cryopreserved PBMC samples, was used for TCR sequencing without cell sorting. Donors were some 78 patients with early-stage, untreated non-small cell lung cancer from the lung TRACERx cohort. Patients were selected for TCR sequencing only if sufficient RNA was available from at least two tumor regions. The table lists this clonotype with many counts. Its antigen is still unknown. No much larger clone exists at a distance of one base, and base qualities are not known. Inclusive of the bounding cysteine and phenylalanine, the CDR3 is 17 residues long. Of all the DNA, just the CDR3 is kept, 51 bases in frame from base 1. The germline V gene (reference sequence) specifies SEHNR as CDR1 and FQNEAQ as CDR2. Trimming leaves V shorter by 5 bases and J shorter by 0 bases, with the junction holding 6 bases beyond the gene matches.

This chain joins TRBV7-9 to TRBJ1-3; 11 of the junction bases match TRBD1. Sequenced here: PBMCs, sampled at surgery. The sequence was obtained from a male donor with early-stage non-small cell lung cancer. The CDR3 protein is CASSPGQGAVSGNTIYF. DNA sequence: TGTGCCAGCAGCCCCGGACAGGGGGCGGTCTCTGGAAACACCATATATTTT.